This T cell receptor (beta chain) was sequenced during a study of Graves' ophthalmopathy and Graves' hyperthyroidism. Whole-study findings and limits: Most expanded thyroid clonotypes above 0.001 frequency also appeared in blood. The model reached just under 71% sensitivity and approximately 72% specificity for predicting ophthalmopathy progression.

This clonotype was seen repeatedly, ten times or more. Its antigen is unidentified. Beta-chain TCR CDR3 regions were amplified from RNA transcripts. HTBI primers served in a first-round RT-PCR, which a second-round multiplex PCR followed. Each CDR3 protein is one row after TCRdb ran MiXCR on the multiplex PCR reads. The sample has 680,000 or so distinct CDR3 sequences, 22% seen once. Stable hyperthyroidism denotes an absence of ophthalmopathy throughout 18 months of follow-up. The origin of this receptor is a woman aged 18-29 years with stable Graves' hyperthyroidism. Some clones in this sample may be carry-over from other donors' samples. Material for sequencing was peripheral blood.

For the CDR3, the DNA is TGTGCCAGCAGTTACTCGAGGGGACAGGGCCACGAGCAGTACTTC. Translation gives CASSYSRGQGHEQYF. The V gene is TRBV6-5, the J gene TRBJ2-7; 9 bases agree with TRBD1. Per germline, CDR1 MNHEY and CDR2 SVGAGI. CDR3 length equals 15 residues. The J segment lost 5 bases and the V segment lost 0 bases, leaving 5 bases of the junction unmatched.